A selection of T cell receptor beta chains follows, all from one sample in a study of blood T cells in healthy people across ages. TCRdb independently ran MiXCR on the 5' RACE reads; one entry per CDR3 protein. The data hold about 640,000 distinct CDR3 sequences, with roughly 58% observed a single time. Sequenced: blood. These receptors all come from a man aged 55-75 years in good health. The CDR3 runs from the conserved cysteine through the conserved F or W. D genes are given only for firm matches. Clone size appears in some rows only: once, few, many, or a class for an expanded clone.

DNA: TGTGCCAGTATGCAGCGGGGGAAGGTCAATGAGCAGTTCTTC
CDR3: CASMQRGKVNEQFF
D: TRBD2
V: TRBV19
size: once
J: TRBJ2-1

DNA: TGTGCCAGCAGCCCCGGCTTAAGTGGAGAGACCCAGTACTTC
CDR3: CASSPGLSGETQYF
D: .
V: TRBV9
size: .
J: TRBJ2-5

DNA: TGTGCCAGCAGCTTTACGACAGGGTATAATTCACCCCTCCACTTT
CDR3: CASSFTTGYNSPLHF
D: TRBD1
V: TRBV7-2
size: few
J: TRBJ1-6

DNA: TGTGCCAGCAGCTTTGCGACAGGGACTGAAAAACTGTTTTTT
CDR3: CASSFATGTEKLFF
D: TRBD1
V: TRBV7-9
size: .
J: TRBJ1-4

DNA: TGTGCCACCAGTGATTCAGTGGGGACAAGCTCCTACAATGAGCAGTTCTTC
CDR3: CATSDSVGTSSYNEQFF
D: .
V: TRBV24-1
size: .
J: TRBJ2-1

DNA: TGTGCCAGCAGCCACGGGGGGGCCACACCCTACGAGCAGTACTTC
CDR3: CASSHGGATPYEQYF
D: TRBD2
V: TRBV7-9
size: .
J: TRBJ2-7

DNA: TGCAGCGTTGACAGGGACCAAACTGGCTACACCTTC
CDR3: CSVDRDQTGYTF
D: .
V: TRBV29-1
size: .
J: TRBJ1-2

DNA: TGCGCCAGCAGGTCGACCCCGGGGCTTCAAGAGACCCAGTACTTC
CDR3: CASRSTPGLQETQYF
D: .
V: TRBV5-1
size: many
J: TRBJ2-5

DNA: TGTGCCAGCAGTCCCCTAGCGGGGGGGCCAGAGACCCAGTACTTC
CDR3: CASSPLAGGPETQYF
D: TRBD2
V: TRBV2
size: few
J: TRBJ2-5

DNA: TGCGCCAGCAGCTGGGACCCGGGGGTCCAAGAGACCCAGTACTTC
CDR3: CASSWDPGVQETQYF
D: .
V: TRBV5-1
size: few
J: TRBJ2-5

DNA: TGTGCCAGCAGCCCTAGTGTGTACGAGCAGTACTTC
CDR3: CASSPSVYEQYF
D: .
V: TRBV7-2
size: .
J: TRBJ2-7

DNA: TGTGCCAGCAGTGCCTCGGCAGGGGCCAACGTCCTGACTTTC
CDR3: CASSASAGANVLTF
D: .
V: TRBV2
size: .
J: TRBJ2-6

DNA: TGCGCCAGCAGCCGTAGCGGGGGGATCCAAGAGACCCAGTACTTC
CDR3: CASSRSGGIQETQYF
D: TRBD2
V: TRBV5-1
size: .
J: TRBJ2-5

DNA: TGCGCCAGCAGCCCTATGACAGGCGGGACTGAAGCTTTCTTT
CDR3: CASSPMTGGTEAFF
D: .
V: TRBV5-1
size: .
J: TRBJ1-1

DNA: TGTGCCAGCAGTTACGTAAGACTAGCCGGGAATGAGCAGTTCTTC
CDR3: CASSYVRLAGNEQFF
D: TRBD2
V: TRBV5-4
size: .
J: TRBJ2-1

DNA: TGCAGTGCCCCGGACAGGGTTTGGGGCTACACCTTC
CDR3: CSAPDRVWGYTF
D: TRBD1
V: TRBV20-1
size: .
J: TRBJ1-2

DNA: TGTGCCAGCAGGGTAGCGGGGGGGCCTCGAGAGACCCAGTACTTC
CDR3: CASRVAGGPRETQYF
D: TRBD2
V: TRBV12-3/TRBV12-4
size: once
J: TRBJ2-5

DNA: TGCAGTCCTGAGTCGGCCGACGGCGGCTACACCTTC
CDR3: CSPESADGGYTF
D: .
V: TRBV20-1
size: .
J: TRBJ1-2

DNA: TGCGCCAGCAGCCCTCGGCTAAGTGAGCAGTTCTTC
CDR3: CASSPRLSEQFF
D: .
V: TRBV5-1
size: .
J: TRBJ2-1

DNA: TGTGCCAGCAGTTTGAGTTTACCAGGGTTGTTCCACACAGATACGCAGTATTTT
CDR3: CASSLSLPGLFHTDTQYF
D: .
V: TRBV27
size: .
J: TRBJ2-3

DNA: TGCGCCAGCAGCCAAGTCGTCGCCGGGACAGAAAAACTGTTTTTT
CDR3: CASSQVVAGTEKLFF
D: .
V: TRBV4-1
size: many
J: TRBJ1-4

DNA: TGTGCCAGCAGTTCGGGACAGGGCGATTACTATGGCTACACCTTC
CDR3: CASSSGQGDYYGYTF
D: TRBD1
V: TRBV28
size: .
J: TRBJ1-2

DNA: TGTGCCAGCAGTTACTCGGCTAGCGGGGAGACCCAGTACTTC
CDR3: CASSYSASGETQYF
D: TRBD2
V: TRBV6-6
size: few
J: TRBJ2-5

DNA: TGCGCCAGCAGCTTGGTTAGCGGGAGCTCCTACAATGAGCAGTTCTTC
CDR3: CASSLVSGSSYNEQFF
D: TRBD2
V: TRBV5-1
size: many
J: TRBJ2-1

DNA: TGCAGTGCTAGCGGGACAGCTGAGGGTGAAAAACTGTTTTTT
CDR3: CSASGTAEGEKLFF
D: TRBD1
V: TRBV20-1
size: .
J: TRBJ1-4

DNA: TGTGCCAGCAGCCCAATAAACCGGGTCGGGGTGGGTTACGAGCAGTACTTC
CDR3: CASSPINRVGVGYEQYF
D: .
V: TRBV11-2
size: .
J: TRBJ2-7

DNA: TGTGCCAGCAGTTTGATGCTAGCTCGCGAGACCCAGTACTTC
CDR3: CASSLMLARETQYF
D: .
V: TRBV12-3/TRBV12-4
size: .
J: TRBJ2-5

DNA: TGTGCCAGCAGCCTACTCGGGGAGGCTGGCGAGCAGTACTTC
CDR3: CASSLLGEAGEQYF
D: .
V: TRBV6-2/TRBV6-3
size: .
J: TRBJ2-7

DNA: TGTGCCAGCAGCCAAGATGGACAGGTCACAGATACGCAGTATTTT
CDR3: CASSQDGQVTDTQYF
D: TRBD1
V: TRBV4-2
size: .
J: TRBJ2-3

DNA: TGCAGTCCCATAGCGGGGGGGCAGGAGACCCAGTACTTC
CDR3: CSPIAGGQETQYF
D: TRBD2
V: TRBV20-1
size: few
J: TRBJ2-5

DNA: TGCAGTGCCCCGAGGACTAGCGGGGTGGGAGAGACCCAGTACTTC
CDR3: CSAPRTSGVGETQYF
D: TRBD2
V: TRBV20-1
size: few
J: TRBJ2-5

DNA: TGTGCCAGCAGTTACGGAAGGGGCCAAGAGACCCAGTACTTC
CDR3: CASSYGRGQETQYF
D: .
V: TRBV6-6
size: .
J: TRBJ2-5

DNA: TGTGCCAGCAGCGTACGGACTAGCGGGGGGACCTACAATGAGCAGTACTTC
CDR3: CASSVRTSGGTYNEQYF
D: TRBD2
V: TRBV13
size: .
J: TRBJ2-7

DNA: TGCGCCAGCGGGGCAGCGGGCGTCGACACCGGGGAGCTGTTTTTT
CDR3: CASGAAGVDTGELFF
D: .
V: TRBV5-1
size: few
J: TRBJ2-2

DNA: TGCGCCAGCAGCCAAGTGGGACTTGATGCGCAGTATTTT
CDR3: CASSQVGLDAQYF
D: .
V: TRBV4-1
size: .
J: TRBJ2-3

DNA: TGTGCCAGCAGTCCCGACCGAGAATACTACAATGAGCAGTTCTTC
CDR3: CASSPDREYYNEQFF
D: .
V: TRBV27
size: few
J: TRBJ2-1

DNA: TGCAGCGTTGAAGAGGGACAGGGGCTCTACGAGCAGTACTTC
CDR3: CSVEEGQGLYEQYF
D: TRBD1
V: TRBV29-1
size: .
J: TRBJ2-7

DNA: TGTGCCCCGATTCAGGGCCCATCCGGGACCCCTATAAGTCGGGGTTTTGATTCACCCCTCCACTTT
CDR3: CAPIQGPSGTPISRGFDSPLHF
D: .
V: TRBV10-3
size: .
J: TRBJ1-6

DNA: TGTGCCAGCAGCACTGGACTAGCGGTACATGAGCAGTTCTTC
CDR3: CASSTGLAVHEQFF
D: TRBD2
V: TRBV11-3
size: .
J: TRBJ2-1

DNA: TGCGCCAGCAGCACAGGGACAGGGGACGCCTACGAGCAGTACTTC
CDR3: CASSTGTGDAYEQYF
D: TRBD1
V: TRBV5-1
size: .
J: TRBJ2-7

DNA: TGTGCCAGCAGTCCAAGCGGGGGGGGAGCCAAAAACATTCAGTACTTC
CDR3: CASSPSGGGAKNIQYF
D: TRBD2
V: TRBV12-3/TRBV12-4
size: .
J: TRBJ2-4

DNA: TGTGCCAGCAGACGGGGTGGGCAGGGATCCTACGAGCAGTACTTC
CDR3: CASRRGGQGSYEQYF
D: .
V: TRBV6-2/TRBV6-3
size: few
J: TRBJ2-7

DNA: TGTGCCAGCACCCGACAGGGGAGCTCCTACGAGCAGTACTTC
CDR3: CASTRQGSSYEQYF
D: TRBD1
V: TRBV6-1
size: few
J: TRBJ2-7

DNA: TGCAGTGCTAGAGATCTCCGGGACGCTCTTAATGAAAAACTGTTTTTT
CDR3: CSARDLRDALNEKLFF
D: .
V: TRBV20-1
size: .
J: TRBJ1-4

DNA: TGTGCCAGCTCACAGAGGCAGGAATACAATGAGCAGTTCTTC
CDR3: CASSQRQEYNEQFF
D: .
V: TRBV18
size: .
J: TRBJ2-1

DNA: TGCGCCAGCCAGGGAGGTAGCGTATACAATGAGCAGTTCTTC
CDR3: CASQGGSVYNEQFF
D: .
V: TRBV10-1
size: .
J: TRBJ2-1

DNA: TGTGCCAGCTCACCACCGTCGCTCAGCCGGGAGACCCAGTACTTC
CDR3: CASSPPSLSRETQYF
D: .
V: TRBV18
size: .
J: TRBJ2-5

DNA: TGTGCCAGCAGCGTAGTTCGGGGAAACTATGGCTACACCTTC
CDR3: CASSVVRGNYGYTF
D: .
V: TRBV7-2
size: .
J: TRBJ1-2